This T cell receptor (beta chain) came from a study of identical twins (dated by TCRdb to the mid-2010s). About the study as a whole: TCR alpha and beta repertoires from monozygotic twins, unrelated adults of various ages and cord blood were deep-sequenced to test whether fetal clonotypes persist. To rule out contamination, the twin experiments were replicated at different times with different library preparation protocols.

Preparation of the library involved 5' RACE. Sequencing was carried out with an Illumina HiSeq 2000. Template switching introduced a universal primer binding site; the final cDNA contained a unique molecular identifier, enabling accurate counting of TCR cDNA molecules. Specific primers in the conserved constant-segment region were used to synthesize first-strand cDNA for TCR alpha and beta chains. Each cDNA library was double barcoded, with a SMART-Mk sample barcode plus Illumina barcodes, to control for contamination. TruSeq adapter sequences along with Illumina sample barcodes were introduced in two successive PCR steps. Sequencing of the TCR alpha and beta cDNA libraries was done on the Illumina HiSeq platform using custom primers. The study's own analysis went as follows. Raw reads were processed with MiGEC to extract unique molecular identifiers, and MiXCR was used to determine CDR3 positions. For each individual, recombination models were inferred using an EM algorithm with the repgenHMM and IGoR tools. The tcR package in R was used for shared clonotype analysis, with sharing normalized by the product of cloneset sizes. To study raw recombination free of thymic and clonal selection effects, out-of-frame nonproductive sequences were analyzed. Clones were called with MiXCR by TCRdb after fastp trimmed the public reads at Q25, and only in-frame beta chains were retained. Entries that share a CDR3 protein sequence are merged under the most common genes and DNA. These V and J calls originate from TCRdb's pipeline instead of the authors' own analysis. Counted in this sample were roughly 350,000 distinct CDR3 sequences; roughly 9% of them appeared once. Of the sample, 8.5% to 10% falls within the top ten clones.

The study at large found these results: In monozygotic twins, recombination models systematically underestimated out-of-frame TCR alpha sharing, but the models matched the sharing seen between unrelated individuals. Compared with coincidental sharing between unrelated individuals, out-of-frame TCR alpha sequences shared between twins showed an excess of sequences with low generation probability. Because the same donors could not be followed over many years, the conclusions relied on cross-sectional statistical analysis. Excess twin sharing in beta out-of-frame sequences was weaker because fewer shared sequences lowered the signal-to-noise ratio. Fewer insertions were carried by abundant cord blood beta clonotypes; a weaker similar trend was observed in young adult naive repertoires, while no such trend was observed in memory repertoires. Zero-insertion analyses could be partly confounded by invariant T cells such as MAIT and iNKT, though diverse VJ usage argued against such confounding for most clonotypes.

All donors were healthy Caucasians. The researchers also sequenced three unrelated adults who were not twins: a male aged 18 to 29, a male aged 50 to 59, and a female aged 50 to 59. Miltenyi CD45RO+ enrichment and human naive T-cell isolation kits were used to isolate memory (CD45RO+) and naive T cells from PBMC. This clonotype was observed many times. There is no known antigen for this receptor. No per-base quality is available; no much larger clone lies one base away. CDR1 and CDR2 are drawn from the germline V gene (reference sequence): DFQATT, SNEGSKA. The junction shows trimming of 6 bases on V and 0 bases on J, plus 12 bases between the germline ends. The CDR3 goes from the cysteine to the phenylalanine over 14 residues. CDR3 DNA is the only sequence kept; it has 42 bases, read in frame from the first base.

This sequence was found in a woman aged 45 to 65 in good health. The sample comprised naive T cells sorted from blood. Explained via the paper, the cell subset or site label denotes: cells isolated with a human naive T-cell isolation kit. The rearrangement combines TRBV20-1 with TRBJ2-1, with an unclear D gene assignment. The CDR3: CSAPTGRSYNEQFF. The DNA sequence is as follows: TGCAGTGCCCCAACTGGCCGCTCCTACAATGAGCAGTTCTTC.